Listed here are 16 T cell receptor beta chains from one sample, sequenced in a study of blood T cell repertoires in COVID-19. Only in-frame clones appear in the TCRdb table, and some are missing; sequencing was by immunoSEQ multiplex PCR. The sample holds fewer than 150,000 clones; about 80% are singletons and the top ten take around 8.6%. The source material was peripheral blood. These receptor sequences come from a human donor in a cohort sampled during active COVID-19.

CDR3 bases: TGTGCCAGCAGCTTAGACATAACCTCCTACGAGCAGTACTTC. Translating gives CASSLDITSYEQYF. V usage is TRBV7-9 and J usage is TRBJ2-7; D not certain. V was shortened by 1 base and J by 0 bases, with 7 bases between the two germline ends. Germline V lookup: CDR1 SEHNR, CDR2 FQNEAQ (reference sequence). The CDR3 extends over 14 amino acids.

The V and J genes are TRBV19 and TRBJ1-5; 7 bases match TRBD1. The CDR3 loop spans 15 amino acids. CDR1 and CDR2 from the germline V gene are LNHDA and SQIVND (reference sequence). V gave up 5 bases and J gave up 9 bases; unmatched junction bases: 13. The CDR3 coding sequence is TGTGCCAGTAGTTTGGGACAGTGGGGCGGGTGGCCCCAGCATTTT. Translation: CASSLGQWGGWPQHF.

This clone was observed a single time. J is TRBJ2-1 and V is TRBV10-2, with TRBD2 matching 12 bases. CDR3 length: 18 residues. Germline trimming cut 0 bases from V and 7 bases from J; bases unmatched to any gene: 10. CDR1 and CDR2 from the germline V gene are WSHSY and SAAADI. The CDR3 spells CASSESRRTSGGMNEQFF. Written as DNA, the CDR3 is TGCGCCAGCAGTGAGTCACGCCGAACTAGCGGGGGGATGAATGAGCAGTTCTTC.

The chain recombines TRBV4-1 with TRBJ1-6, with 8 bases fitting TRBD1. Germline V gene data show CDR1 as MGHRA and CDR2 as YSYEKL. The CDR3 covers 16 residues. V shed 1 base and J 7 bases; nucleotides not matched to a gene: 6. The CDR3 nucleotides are TGCGCCAGCAGCCAAGTAACGGACAGGGCCAATTCACCCCTCCACTTT. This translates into CASSQVTDRANSPLHF.

CDR3 bases: TGTGCCAGCAGTCCGCTGGGGAGCTCTGGAAACACCATATATTTT. This translates into CASSPLGSSGNTIYF. This sequence joins TRBV28 and TRBJ1-3; unclear D gene. The CDR3 length is 15 residues. The germline gives CDR1 MDHEN, CDR2 SYDVKM. The V end was cut by 5 bases, the J end by 0 bases, with 11 bases between.

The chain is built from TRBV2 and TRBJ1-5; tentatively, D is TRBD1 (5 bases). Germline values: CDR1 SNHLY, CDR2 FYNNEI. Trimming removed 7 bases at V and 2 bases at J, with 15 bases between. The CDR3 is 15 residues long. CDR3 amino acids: CASTAGGLGNQPQHF. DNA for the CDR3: TGTGCCAGCACCGCGGGGGGATTGGGCAATCAGCCCCAGCATTTT.

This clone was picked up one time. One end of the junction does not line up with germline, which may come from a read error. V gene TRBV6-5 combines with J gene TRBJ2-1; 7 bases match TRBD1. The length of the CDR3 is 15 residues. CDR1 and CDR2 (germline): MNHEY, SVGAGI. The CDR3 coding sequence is TGTGCCAGCAGCTACTGGACAGGCTCCTACAATGAGCAGTTCTTC. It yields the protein CASSYWTGSYNEQFF.

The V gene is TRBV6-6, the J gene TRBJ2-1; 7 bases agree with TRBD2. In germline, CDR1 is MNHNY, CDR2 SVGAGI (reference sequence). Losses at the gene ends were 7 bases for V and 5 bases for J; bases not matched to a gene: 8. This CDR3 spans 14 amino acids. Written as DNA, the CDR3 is TGTGCCAGCACCCTACCTAGCGGTGACAATGAGCAGTTCTTC. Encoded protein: CASTLPSGDNEQFF.

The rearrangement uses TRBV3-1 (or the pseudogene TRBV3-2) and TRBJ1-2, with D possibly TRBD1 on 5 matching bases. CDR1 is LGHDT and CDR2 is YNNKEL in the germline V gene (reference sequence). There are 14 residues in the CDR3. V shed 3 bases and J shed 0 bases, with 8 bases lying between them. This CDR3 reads CASSHTGPNYGYTF. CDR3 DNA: TGTGCCAGCAGCCACACAGGCCCTAACTATGGCTACACCTTC.

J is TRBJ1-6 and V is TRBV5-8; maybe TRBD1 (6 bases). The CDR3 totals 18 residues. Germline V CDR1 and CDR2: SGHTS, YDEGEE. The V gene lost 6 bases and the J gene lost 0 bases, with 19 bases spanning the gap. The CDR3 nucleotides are TGTGCCAGCACCCTGCCGACAGGCCCTAGCTCCTATAATTCACCCCTCCACTTT. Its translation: CASTLPTGPSSYNSPLHF.

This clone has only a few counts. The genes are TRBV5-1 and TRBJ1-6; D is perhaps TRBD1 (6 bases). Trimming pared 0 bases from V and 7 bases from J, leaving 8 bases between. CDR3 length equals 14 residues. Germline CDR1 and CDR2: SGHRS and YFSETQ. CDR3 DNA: TGCGCCAGCAGCTTGGGACAGGAGAATTCACCCCTCCACTTT. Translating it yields CASSLGQENSPLHF.

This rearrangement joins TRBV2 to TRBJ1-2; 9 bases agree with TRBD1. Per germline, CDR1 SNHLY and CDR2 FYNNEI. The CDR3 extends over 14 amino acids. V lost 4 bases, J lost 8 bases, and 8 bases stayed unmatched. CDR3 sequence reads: CASSAQGQGEGYTF. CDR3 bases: TGTGCCAGCAGTGCCCAGGGACAGGGTGAGGGCTACACCTTC.

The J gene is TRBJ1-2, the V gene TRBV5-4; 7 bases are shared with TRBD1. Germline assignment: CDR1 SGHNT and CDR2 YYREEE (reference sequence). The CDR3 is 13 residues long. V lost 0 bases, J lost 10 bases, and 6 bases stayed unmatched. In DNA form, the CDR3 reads TGTGCCAGCAGCTTGGGACAGGGTATGGTCTACACCTTC. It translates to CASSLGQGMVYTF.

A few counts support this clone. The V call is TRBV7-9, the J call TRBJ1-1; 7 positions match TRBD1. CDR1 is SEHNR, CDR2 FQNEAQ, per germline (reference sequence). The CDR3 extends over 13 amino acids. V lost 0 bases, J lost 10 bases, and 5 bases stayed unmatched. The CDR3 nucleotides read TGTGCCAGCAGCTTAGCAGGGGGCGTTGGAGCTTTCTTT. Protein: CASSLAGGVGAFF.

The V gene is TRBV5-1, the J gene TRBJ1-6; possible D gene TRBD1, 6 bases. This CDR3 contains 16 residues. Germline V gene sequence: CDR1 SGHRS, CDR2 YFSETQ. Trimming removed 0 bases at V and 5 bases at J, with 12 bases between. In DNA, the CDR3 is TGCGCCAGCAGCTTGGGGGCAGGGGCGAATAATTCACCCCTCCACTTT. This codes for CASSLGAGANNSPLHF.

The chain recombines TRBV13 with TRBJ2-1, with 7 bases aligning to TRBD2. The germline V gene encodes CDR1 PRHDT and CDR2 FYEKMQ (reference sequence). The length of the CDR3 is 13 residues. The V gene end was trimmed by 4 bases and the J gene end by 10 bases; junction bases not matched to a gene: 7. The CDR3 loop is CASSSRASGEQFF. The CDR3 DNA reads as TGTGCCAGCAGCTCCAGGGCTAGCGGAGAGCAGTTCTTC.